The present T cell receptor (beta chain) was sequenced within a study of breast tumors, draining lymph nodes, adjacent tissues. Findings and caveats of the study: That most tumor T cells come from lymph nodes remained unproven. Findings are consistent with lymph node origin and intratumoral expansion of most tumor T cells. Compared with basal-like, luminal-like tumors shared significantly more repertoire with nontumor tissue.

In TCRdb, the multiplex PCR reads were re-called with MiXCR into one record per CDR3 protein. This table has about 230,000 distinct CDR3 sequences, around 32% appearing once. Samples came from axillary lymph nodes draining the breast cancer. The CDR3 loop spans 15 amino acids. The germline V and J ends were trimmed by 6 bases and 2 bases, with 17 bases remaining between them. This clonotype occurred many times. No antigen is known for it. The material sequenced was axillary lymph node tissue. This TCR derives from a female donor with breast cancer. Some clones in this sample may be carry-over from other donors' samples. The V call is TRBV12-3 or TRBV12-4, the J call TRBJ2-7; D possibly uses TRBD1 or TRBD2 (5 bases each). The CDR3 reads CASSLWGPGTYEQYF. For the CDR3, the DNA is TGTGCCAGCAGCCTATGGGGACCAGGGACCTACGAGCAGTACTTC.